The present T cell receptor beta chain was sequenced within a study of blood T cell repertoires in COVID-19. Study-level background: T cells, B-cell-depleted T cells, or PBMCs supplied cDNA or gDNA.

Sequenced by immunoSEQ multiplex PCR; TCRdb stores in-frame clones only, minus some. Of a few hundred thousand clones listed, about 88% were seen once; the top ten hold under 1.3%. The germline gives CDR1 KGHDR, CDR2 SFDVKD. The CDR3 loop spans 14 amino acids. Trimming took off 3 bases at V and 7 bases at J, with 15 bases between the two ends. Adults between roughly 18 and 89 years of age took part from 20 to 25 US areas. Self-reported history from a screening survey and questionnaire set each donor's cohort. Cohort 3 donors counted as recovered after two negative PCRs, clearance, or resolved symptoms.

The source of this sequence is a woman between 25 and 40 years old who had recovered from COVID-19. The V gene is TRBV24-1, the J gene TRBJ2-7; weak D call: TRBD2 (5 bases). Source material: PBMCs or T cells enriched from blood (not recorded which). This CDR3 reads CATSDPSRGWEQYF. In DNA, the CDR3 is TGTGCCACCAGTGATCCCTCCAGAGGGTGGGAGCAGTACTTC.